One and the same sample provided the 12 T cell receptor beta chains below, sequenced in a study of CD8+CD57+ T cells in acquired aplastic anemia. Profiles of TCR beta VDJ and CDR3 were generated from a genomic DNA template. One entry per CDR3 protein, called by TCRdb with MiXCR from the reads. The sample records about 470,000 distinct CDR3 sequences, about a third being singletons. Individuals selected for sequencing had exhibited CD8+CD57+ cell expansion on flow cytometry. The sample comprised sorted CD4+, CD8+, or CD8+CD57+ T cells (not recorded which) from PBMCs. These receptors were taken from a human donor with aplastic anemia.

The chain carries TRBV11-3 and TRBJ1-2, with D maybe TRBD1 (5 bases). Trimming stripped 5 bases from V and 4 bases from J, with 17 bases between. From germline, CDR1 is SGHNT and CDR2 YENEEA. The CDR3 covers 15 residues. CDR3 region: CASSPRDPPSYGYTF. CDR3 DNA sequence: TGTGCCAGCAGCCCTAGGGACCCACCGTCCTATGGCTACACCTTC.

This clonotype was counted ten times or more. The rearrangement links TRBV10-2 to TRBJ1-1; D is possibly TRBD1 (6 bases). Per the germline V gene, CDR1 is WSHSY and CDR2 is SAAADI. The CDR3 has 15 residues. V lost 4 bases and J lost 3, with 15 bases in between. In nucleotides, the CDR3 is TGCGCCAGCAGTGGGGCAGGGGAGTTTGACACTGAAGCTTTCTTT. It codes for CASSGAGEFDTEAFF.

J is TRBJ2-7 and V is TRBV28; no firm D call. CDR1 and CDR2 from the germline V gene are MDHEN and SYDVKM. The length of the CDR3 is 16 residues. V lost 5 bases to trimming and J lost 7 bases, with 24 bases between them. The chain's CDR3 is CASSPLSILDILEQYF. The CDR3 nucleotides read TGTGCCAGCAGTCCACTATCCATTCTTGATATCTTGGAGCAGTACTTC.

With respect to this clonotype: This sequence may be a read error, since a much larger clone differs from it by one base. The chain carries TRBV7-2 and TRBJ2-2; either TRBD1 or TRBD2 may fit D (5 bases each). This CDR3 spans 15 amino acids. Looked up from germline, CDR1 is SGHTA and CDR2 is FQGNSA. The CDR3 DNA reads TGTGCCAGCAGGTCGGGACGGTTGAACACCGGGGAGCTGTCTTTT. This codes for CASRSGRLNTGELSF.

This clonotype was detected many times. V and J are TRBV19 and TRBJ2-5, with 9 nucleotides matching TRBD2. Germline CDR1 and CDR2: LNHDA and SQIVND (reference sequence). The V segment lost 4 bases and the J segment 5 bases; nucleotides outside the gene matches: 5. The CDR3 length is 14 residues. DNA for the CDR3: TGTGCCAGTAGTAGCGGGAGGGGGCGGGAGACCCAGTACTTC. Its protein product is CASSSGRGRETQYF.

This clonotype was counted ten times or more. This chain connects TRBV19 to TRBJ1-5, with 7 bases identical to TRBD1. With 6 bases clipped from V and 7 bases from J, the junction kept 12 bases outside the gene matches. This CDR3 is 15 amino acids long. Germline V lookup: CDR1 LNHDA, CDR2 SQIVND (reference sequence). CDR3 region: CASRLEQGQGQPQHF. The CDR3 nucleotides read TGTGCCAGTAGGCTTGAACAGGGGCAGGGGCAGCCCCAGCATTTT.

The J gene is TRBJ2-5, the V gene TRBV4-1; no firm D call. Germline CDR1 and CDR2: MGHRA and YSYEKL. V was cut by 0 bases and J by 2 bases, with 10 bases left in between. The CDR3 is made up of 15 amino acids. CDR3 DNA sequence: TGCGCCAGCAGCCAAGATAGGGCCGGTCAAGAGACCCAGTACTTC. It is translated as CASSQDRAGQETQYF.

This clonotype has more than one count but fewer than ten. The CDR3 protein is CASSMTGEAFF. CDR3 bases: TGTGCCAGTAGTATGACAGGGGAAGCTTTCTTT. V gene TRBV19 combines with J gene TRBJ1-1; 7 nucleotides align to TRBD1. Germline CDR1 reads LNHDA; CDR2 reads SQIVND (reference sequence). The CDR3 covers 11 residues. Trimming took 3 bases from V and 8 from J; bases not matched to a gene: 0. Using reference TRBV19 and TRBJ1-1 for the parts outside the CDR3, the full variable domain is DGGITQSPKYLFRKEGQNVTLSCEQNLNHDAMYWYRQDPGQGLRLIYYSQIVNDFQKGDIAEGYSVSREKKESFPLTVTSAQKNPTAFYLCASSMTGEAFFGQGTRLTVV.

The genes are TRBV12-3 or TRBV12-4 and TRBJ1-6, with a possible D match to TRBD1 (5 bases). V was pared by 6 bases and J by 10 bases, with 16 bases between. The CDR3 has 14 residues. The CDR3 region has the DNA TGTGCCAGCAGCCTCGGACATAACATGTCACCCCTCCACTTT. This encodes CASSLGHNMSPLHF.

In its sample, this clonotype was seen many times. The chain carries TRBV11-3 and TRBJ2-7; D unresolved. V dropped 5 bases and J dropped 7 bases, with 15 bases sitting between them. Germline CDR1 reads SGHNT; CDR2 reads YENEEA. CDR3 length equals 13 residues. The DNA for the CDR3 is TGTGCCAGCAGCGCTCTCGTTGGTAAGGAGCAGTACTTC. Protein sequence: CASSALVGKEQYF.

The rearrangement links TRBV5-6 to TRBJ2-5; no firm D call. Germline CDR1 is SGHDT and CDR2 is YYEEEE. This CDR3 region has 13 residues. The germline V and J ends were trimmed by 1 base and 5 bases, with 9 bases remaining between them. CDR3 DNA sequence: TGTGCCAGCAGCTTGTTCGCTTTGGAGACCCAGTACTTC. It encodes CASSLFALETQYF. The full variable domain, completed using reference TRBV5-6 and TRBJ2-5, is DAGVTQSPTHLIKTRGQQVTLRCSPKSGHDTVSWYQQALGQGPQFIFQYYEEEERQRGNFPDRFSGHQFPNYSSELNVNALLLGDSALYLCASSLFALETQYFGPGTRLLVL.

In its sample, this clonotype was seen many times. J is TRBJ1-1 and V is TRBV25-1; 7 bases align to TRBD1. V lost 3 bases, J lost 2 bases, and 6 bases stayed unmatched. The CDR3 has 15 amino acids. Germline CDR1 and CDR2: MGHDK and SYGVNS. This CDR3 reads CASSDDRVGNTEAFF. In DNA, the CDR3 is TGTGCCAGCAGTGACGACAGGGTTGGAAACACTGAAGCTTTCTTT.